Shown below are 25 T cell receptor beta chains from a single sample sequenced in a study of blood T cell repertoires in COVID-19. TCRdb keeps only in-frame clones here, not all; method: immunoSEQ multiplex PCR. The sample shows a few hundred thousand clones, roughly 90% of them seen only once. Sequencing used PBMCs or T cells enriched from blood (not recorded which). Source of these receptors: a woman between 40 and 50 years old who had recovered from COVID-19.

The CDR3 DNA reads TGTGCCAGCTCACCAGGTGGGGCTTACAATGAGCAGTTCTTC. It is translated as CASSPGGAYNEQFF. This rearrangement joins TRBV18 to TRBJ2-1, with a weak D call TRBD1 (5 bases). Trimming shortened V by 2 bases and J by 4 bases, and 9 bases separated the two germline ends. The CDR3 is 14 residues long. Looked up from germline, CDR1 is KGHSH and CDR2 is LQKENI. The full variable domain, rest sourced from reference TRBV18 and TRBJ2-1, is NAGVMQNPRHLVRRRGQEARLRCSPMKGHSHVYWYRQLPEEGLKFMVYLQKENIIDESGMPKERFSAEFPKEGPSILRIQQVVRGDSAAYFCASSPGGAYNEQFFGPGTRLTVL.

This chain connects TRBV28 to TRBJ2-7, with a tentative D call TRBD2 (7 bases). The CDR3 has 15 amino acids. Trimming removed 5 bases from V and 3 bases from J, with 17 bases in between. Germline CDR1 and CDR2: MDHEN and SYDVKM. CDR3 loop: CASSLQGRGIYEQYF. CDR3 DNA sequence: TGTGCCAGCAGTCTCCAGGGGAGGGGGATCTACGAGCAGTACTTC.

The genes are TRBV5-4 and TRBJ1-2, with D tentatively TRBD1 (5 bases). The V end was cut by 3 bases, the J end by 4 bases, with 13 bases between. Germline CDR1 is SGHNT and CDR2 is YYREEE (reference sequence). This CDR3 contains 14 residues. The CDR3 reads CASSSIRVRYGYTF. CDR3 coding DNA: TGTGCCAGCAGCTCTATCAGGGTCCGCTATGGCTACACCTTC.

The chain couples TRBV5-1 to TRBJ2-1; 11 bases align to TRBD2. This CDR3 region has 15 residues. In germline, CDR1 is SGHRS, CDR2 YFSETQ. The J segment lost 9 bases and the V segment lost 0 bases, leaving 5 bases of the junction unmatched. Here the CDR3 DNA reads TGCGCCAGCAGCTTGGGGACTAGCGGGTACTTTGAGCAGTTCTTC. Amino acids: CASSLGTSGYFEQFF.

The V and J genes are TRBV7-2 and TRBJ1-4; 10 nucleotides align to TRBD1. The junction had 7 bases not matched to a gene; V was cut back by 5 bases and J by 7 bases. CDR3 size: 15 residues. CDR1 is SGHTA and CDR2 is FQGNSA in the germline V gene. In nucleotides, the CDR3 is TGTGCCAGCAGCCGGACAGGGGGATTTAGTGAAAAACTGTTTTTT. Protein sequence: CASSRTGGFSEKLFF. Full variable domain (outside the CDR3, taken from reference TRBV7-2 and TRBJ1-4): GAGVSQSPSNKVTEKGKDVELRCDPISGHTALYWYRQSLGQGLEFLIYFQGNSAPDKSGLPSDRFSAERTGGSVSTLTIQRTQQEDSAVYLCASSRTGGFSEKLFFGSGTQLSVL.

CDR3 sequence (DNA): TGTGCCATCACAGACAGCCCCTCCTACAATGAGCAGTTCTTC. Translation: CAITDSPSYNEQFF. The V gene is TRBV10-3, the J gene TRBJ2-1, with D possibly matching TRBD1 (5 bases). The germline V gene encodes CDR1 ENHRY and CDR2 SYGVKD. The CDR3 has 14 amino acids. V dropped 7 bases and J dropped 0 bases, with 10 bases sitting between them.

The chain is built from TRBV4-1 and TRBJ2-1; 11 nucleotides match TRBD2. Germline CDR1 is MGHRA and CDR2 is YSYEKL. V was clipped by 2 bases and J by 0 bases; unmatched bases: 6. This CDR3 is 18 amino acids long. The CDR3 spells CASSQMTSGDLSYNEQFF. The CDR3 region has the DNA TGCGCCAGCAGCCAAATGACTAGCGGGGACCTCTCCTACAATGAGCAGTTCTTC.

This chain connects TRBV6-6 to TRBJ2-5; 12 bases are shared with TRBD2. Germline V CDR1 and CDR2: MNHNY, SVGAGI (reference sequence). The CDR3 is 18 residues long. V lost 5 bases to trimming and J lost 2 bases; unmatched junction nucleotides: 12. The CDR3 is CASSPTSLGTSGQETQYF. CDR3 in DNA: TGTGCCAGCAGTCCTACCTCCCTCGGGACTAGCGGGCAAGAGACCCAGTACTTC.

This chain connects TRBV19 to TRBJ1-5; 9 bases are shared with TRBD1. Losses at the gene ends were 8 bases for V and 2 bases for J; bases not matched to a gene: 13. The germline CDR1 and CDR2 sequences are LNHDA and SQIVND (reference sequence). The CDR3 is 17 residues long. The CDR3, as DNA: TGTGCCAGTGAGGGGGGGACAGGGCGAAGGGGCAATCAGCCCCAGCATTTT. Encoded protein: CASEGGTGRRGNQPQHF.

The CDR3 DNA follows: TGCAGCACAAATAGCGGGAGGCTCAGCTCCTACAATGAGCAGTTCTTC. Translating gives CSTNSGRLSSYNEQFF. This rearrangement joins TRBV29-1 to TRBJ2-1, with 10 bases matching TRBD2. CDR3 length: 16 residues. Trimming removed 8 bases from V and 0 bases from J; junction bases left unmatched: 10. In germline, CDR1 is SQVTM, CDR2 ANQGSEA.

The rearrangement uses TRBV7-8 and TRBJ1-4; a weak D match, TRBD1 (5 bases). V was trimmed by 4 bases and J by 10 bases, leaving 19 bases between them. CDR3 length: 15 residues. Per the germline V gene, CDR1 is SGHVS and CDR2 is FQNEAQ. The CDR3, as DNA: TGTGCCAGCAGCTCTCGGGGGGGTCACCAAGGAAAACTGTTTTTT. Translating it yields CASSSRGGHQGKLFF.

The genes are TRBV10-1 and TRBJ2-4; D may be TRBD2 (5 bases). V was trimmed by 8 bases and J by 4 bases, leaving 12 bases between them. Germline V gene lookup returns CDR1 WNHNN and CDR2 SYGVQD (reference sequence). The CDR3 covers 13 residues. Here the CDR3 DNA reads TGCGCCAGCTCGAGGGAAGGGAAAAACATTCAGTACTTC. It translates to CASSREGKNIQYF.

The chain links TRBV5-8 to TRBJ2-7; maybe TRBD2 (5 bases). The CDR3 is 14 residues long. V gave up 1 base and J gave up 3 bases, with 11 bases separating them. CDR1 is SGHTS and CDR2 is YDEGEE in the germline V gene. As DNA, the CDR3 is TGTGCCAGCAGCTTGAGGGAGAAGCACTACGAGCAGTACTTC. This translates into CASSLREKHYEQYF.

The chain combines TRBV9 with TRBJ2-5, with TRBD2 identical over 7 bases. The germline CDR1 and CDR2 sequences are SGDLS and YYNGEE. The V segment lost 3 bases and the J segment 5 bases; nucleotides outside the gene matches: 7. The CDR3 loop spans 14 amino acids. The CDR3 loop is CASSEAGVSETQYF. CDR3 coding DNA: TGTGCCAGCAGCGAGGCGGGAGTCAGTGAGACCCAGTACTTC. Drawing the rest from reference TRBV9 and TRBJ2-5, the complete variable domain is DSGVTQTPKHLITATGQRVTLRCSPRSGDLSVYWYQQSLDQGLQFLIQYYNGEERAKGNILERFSAQQFPDLHSELNLSSLELGDSALYFCASSEAGVSETQYFGPGTRLLVL.

This clone was seen a single time. V is TRBV18 and J is TRBJ2-2, with TRBD2 matching 10 bases. Germline CDR1 reads KGHSH; CDR2 reads LQKENI. V was clipped by 1 base and J by 7 bases; unmatched bases: 6. The CDR3 is 16 residues long. The CDR3 nucleotides read TGTGCCAGCTCACCACTTACTAGCGGGGATGGCGGGGAGCTGTTTTTT. It translates to CASSPLTSGDGGELFF.

J is TRBJ2-1 and V is TRBV5-4, with 10 bases identical to TRBD2. The germline V gene has CDR1 SGHNT and CDR2 YYREEE (reference sequence). The CDR3 length is 14 residues. Trimming at V came to 2 bases and at J to 7 bases, leaving 3 bases not matched to a gene. The CDR3 DNA reads TGTGCCAGCAGCTTCGGACTAGCGGATAATGAGCAGTTCTTC. It translates to CASSFGLADNEQFF.

This clone appeared a single time. The rearrangement links TRBV19 to TRBJ2-5; possibly TRBD2 for D (6 bases). The germline V gene has CDR1 LNHDA and CDR2 SQIVND (reference sequence). With 7 bases removed from V and 5 bases from J, the gap between germline ends came to 11 bases. This CDR3 spans 12 amino acids. The CDR3 bases are TGTGCCAGTAAAGGAGGGCGGGAGACCCAGTACTTC. Translated: CASKGGRETQYF.

The V and J genes are TRBV5-4 and TRBJ2-4; D is possibly TRBD2 (6 bases). CDR3 size: 18 residues. Germline CDR1 SGHNT, CDR2 YYREEE (reference sequence). V was shortened by 1 base and J by 1 base, with 18 bases between the two germline ends. This CDR3 is CASSLWGGGKEAKNIQYF. CDR3 coding DNA: TGTGCCAGCAGCTTGTGGGGTGGCGGGAAGGAGGCCAAAAACATTCAGTACTTC.

The chain employs TRBV7-3 and TRBJ2-1; 7 bases line up with TRBD2. V lost 3 bases to trimming and J lost 4 bases; unmatched junction nucleotides: 6. Germline V gives CDR1 SGHTA, CDR2 FQGTGA. This CDR3 spans 15 amino acids. The CDR3 region is CASSFRPSGYNEQFF. CDR3 coding DNA: TGTGCCAGCAGCTTTCGGCCTAGCGGTTACAATGAGCAGTTCTTC.

The chain has TRBV5-6 and TRBJ2-7; D gene ambiguous. The CDR3 runs 13 residues. Germline values: CDR1 SGHDT, CDR2 YYEEEE. The V end was cut by 2 bases, the J end by 3 bases, with 9 bases between. The CDR3 nucleotides are TGTGCCAGCAGCTTTTCCAGAAACTACGAGCAGTACTTC. This translates into CASSFSRNYEQYF.

CDR3 nucleotides: TGTGCCAGCCCTATCCCGGGAGGGGAGCTGTTTTTT. Amino acids: CASPIPGGELFF. V is TRBV2 and J is TRBJ2-2, with D tentatively TRBD2 (5 bases). The CDR3 is 12 residues long. Per the germline V gene, CDR1 is SNHLY and CDR2 is FYNNEI. V shed 8 bases and J shed 8 bases, with 12 bases lying between them.

The chain has TRBV18 and TRBJ2-7; 8 nucleotides agree with TRBD1. CDR3 length equals 14 residues. The V segment lost 6 bases and the J segment 4 bases; nucleotides outside the gene matches: 8. Germline-derived CDR1 and CDR2 are KGHSH and LQKENI. The CDR3 coding sequence is TGTGCCAGCTCTCTTTCAGGGGGCGTGTACGAGCAGTACTTC. It specifies CASSLSGGVYEQYF.

The chain has TRBV7-8 and TRBJ1-5; D is undetermined. Germline V gene lookup returns CDR1 SGHVS and CDR2 FQNEAQ. The CDR3 runs to 12 residues. V shed 4 bases and J shed 5 bases, with 6 bases lying between them. CDR3 nucleotides: TGTGCCAGCAGCTACCCGGATCAGCCCCAGCATTTT. It encodes CASSYPDQPQHF.

This CDR3 reads CASRGVSNQPQHF. CDR3 coding DNA: TGTGCCAGCAGGGGGGTTAGCAATCAGCCCCAGCATTTT. V and J are TRBV19 and TRBJ1-5, with TRBD1 identical over 7 bases. Germline V CDR1 and CDR2: LNHDA, SQIVND (reference sequence). V trimming: 9 bases; J trimming: 0 bases; junction bases outside the gene matches: 2. CDR3 length: 13 residues.

This chain links TRBV7-9 with TRBJ1-2, with a tentative D call TRBD1 (5 bases). Between the trimmed V and J ends, which lost 3 bases and 1 base, there was a span of 12 bases. Germline-derived CDR1 and CDR2 are SEHNR and FQNEAQ (reference sequence). This CDR3 has 15 amino acids. The chain's CDR3 is CASSLGRGVNYGYTF. CDR3 in DNA: TGTGCCAGCAGCTTGGGGAGGGGCGTTAACTATGGCTACACCTTC.